Sequencing of this TCR beta chain was carried out in a study of cytomegalovirus exposure and HLA in healthy donors. On the study more broadly: Earlier results showed approximately 120 million unique TCR beta sequences derived from some 180 million T cells.

PCR involved 60 Vbeta and 13 Jbeta primers. Assay used: immunoSEQ multiplex PCR; TCRdb lists only in-frame clones, some missing. Here the sample spans 160,000 or so clones, 60% to 80% being singletons. Regarding the study as a whole: A later analysis appeared to link common viral pathogens to several of the most significant clusters. Overall, approximately 180 TCR beta chains were annotated as cytomegalovirus-associated.

A word on this clone: Its antigen is unknown.

The CDR3 is made up of 15 amino acids. Deletions cut 5 bases from V and 2 bases from J, with 15 bases between. Looked up from germline, CDR1 is SGHVS and CDR2 is FNYEAQ. The chain is built from TRBV7-6 and TRBJ1-2, with a tentative D call TRBD1 (6 bases). The receptor comes from a man between 18 and 29 years old in good health and CMV-seropositive. Sequenced: PBMCs. CDR3 in DNA: TGTGCCAGCAGCCCACAGGACAGTGGGAACTATGGCTACACCTTC. Protein sequence: CASSPQDSGNYGYTF.